These 26 T cell receptor beta chains share one sample of origin, sequenced in a study of T cell responses to AZD1222 COVID-19 vaccine. Profiling relied on immunoSEQ multiplex PCR, and the TCRdb table lists in-frame clones only, not all of them. Among some 110,000 clones listed, 80% to 90% were seen once. The sample here was peripheral blood, taken 28 days after the second AZD1222 dose. Receptors were obtained from an adult who received the AZD1222 COVID-19 vaccine.

V is TRBV6-5 and J is TRBJ1-2, with D possibly TRBD1 on 5 matching bases. There are 15 residues in the CDR3. Trimming pared 7 bases from V and 2 bases from J, leaving 17 bases between. CDR1 is MNHEY and CDR2 is SVGAGI in the germline V gene. As DNA, the CDR3 is TGTGCCAGCACCGTCGGGGGGATCGGAAACTATGGCTACACCTTC. This encodes CASTVGGIGNYGYTF.

The genes are TRBV2 and TRBJ2-7; 7 nucleotides agree with TRBD2. The CDR3 length is 13 residues. V gave up 2 bases and J gave up 6 bases; unmatched junction bases: 4. In germline, CDR1 is SNHLY, CDR2 FYNNEI. CDR3 nucleotide sequence: TGTGCCAGCAGTGAAAAGTGGGGGGGCGAGCAGTACTTC. It yields the protein CASSEKWGGEQYF.

This chain connects TRBV5-1 to TRBJ1-1; D possibly corresponds to TRBD1 (6 bases). The CDR3 is 14 amino acids. V dropped 4 bases and J dropped 3 bases, with 13 bases sitting between them. The germline gives CDR1 SGHRS, CDR2 YFSETQ. The CDR3 is CASSPRGGDTEAFF. The CDR3 bases are TGCGCCAGCAGCCCCAGGGGAGGGGACACTGAAGCTTTCTTT.

V gene TRBV19 combines with J gene TRBJ1-1; 7 bases agree with TRBD1. The germline gives CDR1 LNHDA, CDR2 SQIVND (reference sequence). The length of the CDR3 is 14 residues. V lost 4 bases and J lost 3; bases outside the gene matches: 5. The CDR3 sequence: CASSTYRGDTEAFF. As DNA, the CDR3 is TGTGCCAGTAGTACGTACAGGGGTGACACTGAAGCTTTCTTT.

The chain recombines TRBV29-1 with TRBJ1-5; D unresolved. The CDR3 has 15 amino acids. The germline V gene encodes CDR1 SQVTM and CDR2 ANQGSEA. V was clipped by 4 bases and J by 1 base, with 14 bases between them. The CDR3: CSVAPGGGSNQPQHF. CDR3 bases: TGCAGCGTTGCCCCCGGAGGTGGGAGCAATCAGCCCCAGCATTTT.

The chain uses TRBV6-5 and TRBJ2-2; D might be TRBD2 (6 bases). CDR3 size: 13 residues. Germline CDR1 and CDR2: MNHEY and SVGAGI. Trimming removed 7 bases from V and 2 bases from J, with 8 bases in between. The CDR3 DNA reads TGTGCCAGCATACTAGCTAACACCGGGGAGCTGTTTTTT. It yields the protein CASILANTGELFF.

The chain links TRBV4-1 to TRBJ1-2; 8 bases are a match to TRBD1. Unmatched junction bases numbered 10, after V lost 0 bases and J lost 4 bases. This CDR3 spans 17 amino acids. Germline V CDR1 and CDR2: MGHRA, YSYEKL. CDR3 DNA: TGCGCCAGCAGCCAAGATTCTGTGGGACAGGCTCGCTATGGCTACACCTTC. Encoded protein: CASSQDSVGQARYGYTF.

The chain uses TRBV6-5 and TRBJ2-7; 8 nucleotides line up with TRBD1. V was clipped by 5 bases and J by 8 bases; unmatched bases: 8. The CDR3 runs to 13 residues. Germline loops: CDR1 MNHEY, CDR2 SVGAGI. The CDR3 DNA follows: TGTGCCAGCAGTATCTCGGACAGGGTTAAGCAGTACTTC. Translation gives CASSISDRVKQYF.

The V gene is TRBV5-1, the J gene TRBJ1-1, with a tentative D call TRBD1 (6 bases). The V gene's germline CDR1 is SGHRS and CDR2 YFSETQ. V lost 0 bases, J lost 2 bases, and 11 bases lay in between. This CDR3 is built from 15 residues. In DNA, the CDR3 is TGCGCCAGCAGCTTGGTCGGGGGCCCCAACACTGAAGCTTTCTTT. Translation gives CASSLVGGPNTEAFF. The full variable domain, in which reference TRBV5-1 and TRBJ1-1 provide the parts outside the CDR3, is KAGVTQTPRYLIKTRGQQVTLSCSPISGHRSVSWYQQTPGQGLQFLFEYFSETQRNKGNFPGRFSGRQFSNSRSEMNVSTLELGDSALYLCASSLVGGPNTEAFFGQGTRLTVV.

The chain carries TRBV30 and TRBJ1-1; TRBD1 matches at 8 bases. The CDR3 length is 12 residues. Trimming removed 6 bases from V and 1 base from J; junction bases left unmatched: 1. Germline V CDR1 and CDR2: GTSNPN, SVGIG (reference sequence). In DNA form, the CDR3 reads TGTGCCTGTGACAGGGGGAACACTGAAGCTTTCTTT. Its translation: CACDRGNTEAFF.

The V and J genes are TRBV28 and TRBJ1-5; no firm D call. V lost 11 bases and J lost 6, with 14 bases in between. CDR3 length equals 12 residues. The germline V gene encodes CDR1 MDHEN and CDR2 SYDVKM. Here the CDR3 reads CAGSSRIQPQHF. CDR3 nucleotide sequence: TGTGCCGGGTCTTCCCGGATTCAGCCCCAGCATTTT.

This sequence joins TRBV7-8 and TRBJ2-1; D is perhaps TRBD2 (5 bases). CDR3 length: 16 residues. V lost 2 bases and J 5 bases, leaving 16 bases between the germline ends. Germline loops: CDR1 SGHVS, CDR2 FQNEAQ. CDR3 in DNA: TGTGCCAGCAGCTTATCGGGATTTGGGCTAGACAATGAGCAGTTCTTC. This encodes CASSLSGFGLDNEQFF.

The CDR3 DNA reads TGTGCCAGTAGTATCGGACAGGGGAGTATAAGGGAGCAGTACTTC. It yields the protein CASSIGQGSIREQYF. V is TRBV19 and J is TRBJ2-7, with TRBD1 matching 9 bases. CDR3 size: 15 residues. Germline V CDR1 and CDR2: LNHDA, SQIVND (reference sequence). J lost 7 bases, V lost 3 bases, and 10 bases had no gene match. Full variable domain (rest looked up from reference TRBV19 and TRBJ2-7): DGGITQSPKYLFRKEGQNVTLSCEQNLNHDAMYWYRQDPGQGLRLIYYSQIVNDFQKGDIAEGYSVSREKKESFPLTVTSAQKNPTAFYLCASSIGQGSIREQYFGPGTRLTVT.

This clone was counted a single time. The chain has TRBV25-1 and TRBJ2-1; D could derive from TRBD1 or TRBD2 (5 bases each). CDR1 is MGHDK, CDR2 SYGVNS, per germline. V gave up 2 bases and J gave up 6 bases, with 14 bases separating them. The length of the CDR3 is 15 residues. This CDR3 reads CASSEPGPTFNEQFF. CDR3 nucleotides: TGTGCCAGCAGTGAACCGGGACCTACGTTCAATGAGCAGTTCTTC.

CDR3 nucleotides: TGTGCCAGTAACCCGACAGCGAGCAATCAGCCCCAGCATTTT. Translated, it gives CASNPTASNQPQHF. V and J are TRBV19 and TRBJ1-5; D may be TRBD1 (5 bases). In germline, CDR1 is LNHDA, CDR2 SQIVND (reference sequence). The CDR3 consists of 14 residues. The V and J ends lost 7 bases and 1 base respectively, with 11 bases between them.

The chain couples TRBV6-5 to TRBJ2-7; D is unclear. The CDR3 consists of 14 residues. Trimming took off 2 bases at V and 3 bases at J, with 11 bases between the two ends. The germline V gene has CDR1 MNHEY and CDR2 SVGAGI. The CDR3 bases are TGTGCCAGCAGTTACGGGCCGGTAAACTACGAGCAGTACTTC. Its protein product is CASSYGPVNYEQYF.

The chain links TRBV6-2 or TRBV6-3 to TRBJ1-1; TRBD1 is a possible D gene (6 bases). The V and J ends lost 2 bases and 7 bases respectively, with 11 bases between them. The CDR3 is made up of 13 amino acids. Germline V lookup: CDR1 MNHEY, CDR2 SVGEGT. For the CDR3, the DNA is TGTGCCAGCAGTTACGGGGGCGCTGGTGAAGCTTTCTTT. Residues: CASSYGGAGEAFF.

The chain has TRBV19 and TRBJ2-7; D gene ambiguous. Germline CDR1 LNHDA, CDR2 SQIVND (reference sequence). This CDR3 contains 13 residues. V was shortened by 5 bases and J by 3 bases, with 11 bases between the two germline ends. CDR3 protein: CASSPHGHYEQYF. In nucleotides, the CDR3 is TGTGCCAGTAGTCCGCACGGGCACTACGAGCAGTACTTC.

The V gene is TRBV5-4, the J gene TRBJ2-1; D is undetermined. Germline lookup yields CDR1 SGHNT and CDR2 YYREEE (reference sequence). V lost 2 bases and J 6 bases, leaving 9 bases between the germline ends. The CDR3 is made up of 13 amino acids. CDR3 loop: CASSFKGSNEQFF. The DNA of the CDR3 is TGTGCCAGCAGCTTCAAGGGTAGCAATGAGCAGTTCTTC.

The V gene is TRBV28, the J gene TRBJ2-7; D uncertain. The CDR3 is 15 residues long. Germline V lookup: CDR1 MDHEN, CDR2 SYDVKM. V lost 2 bases, J lost 0 bases, and 11 bases lay in between. For the CDR3, the DNA is TGTGCCAGCAGTTTACCAGGACCGATCTCCTACGAGCAGTACTTC. As protein: CASSLPGPISYEQYF.

This chain uses TRBV7-9 with TRBJ2-3; 10 bases line up with TRBD2. Germline values: CDR1 SEHNR, CDR2 FQNEAQ (reference sequence). CDR3 length equals 17 residues. After removal of 1 base from V and 3 bases from J, the junction contained 7 bases not matched to a gene. The CDR3 region is CASSLGAGGPKTDTQYF. CDR3 in DNA: TGTGCCAGCAGCTTAGGAGCGGGAGGGCCTAAAACAGATACGCAGTATTTT.

The chain carries TRBV29-1 and TRBJ2-1; TRBD2 is a possible D gene (5 bases). The V and J ends lost 4 bases and 2 bases respectively, with 15 bases between them. Germline-derived CDR1 and CDR2 are SQVTM and ANQGSEA. The CDR3 contains 15 residues. The CDR3 here is CSVGGLLWAYNEQFF. The DNA for the CDR3 is TGCAGCGTTGGAGGACTCCTCTGGGCCTACAATGAGCAGTTCTTC.

The genes are TRBV5-1 and TRBJ1-2; 9 nucleotides line up with TRBD1. Germline CDR1 and CDR2: SGHRS and YFSETQ. This CDR3 has 15 residues. The V segment lost 4 bases and the J segment 8 bases; nucleotides outside the gene matches: 12. The CDR3 reads CASSVDRGHLVGYTF. Written as DNA, the CDR3 is TGCGCCAGCAGCGTGGACAGGGGACATCTCGTCGGCTACACCTTC.

In regard to this clone: One end of the junction is discordant with germline, which a read error may explain. The rearrangement joins TRBV4-1 to TRBJ2-4; D uncertain. The CDR3 runs 15 residues. The germline CDR1 and CDR2 sequences are MGHRA and YSYEKL. CDR3 sequence: CASSQVNTAKNIQYF. The CDR3 DNA sequence: TGCGCCAGCAGTCAAGTCAATACCGCCAAAAACATTCAGTACTTC.

V gene TRBV6-5 combines with J gene TRBJ2-5; D may be TRBD2 (5 bases). The CDR3 extends over 16 amino acids. CDR1 is MNHEY and CDR2 is SVGAGI in the germline V gene. Trimming stripped 0 bases from V and 2 bases from J, with 13 bases between. The CDR3 sequence: CASSYSRVAQQETQYF. CDR3 in DNA: TGTGCCAGCAGTTACTCGAGGGTAGCCCAACAAGAGACCCAGTACTTC.

The rearrangement uses TRBV30 and TRBJ2-5, with TRBD1 matching 8 bases. The germline V gene encodes CDR1 GTSNPN and CDR2 SVGIG (reference sequence). The CDR3 totals 17 residues. This CDR3 is CVSNTGGGAKPGETQYF. The CDR3 DNA reads TGTGTCAGCAATACAGGGGGAGGTGCGAAACCCGGGGAGACCCAGTACTTC.